The 27 T cell receptor beta chains given below trace back to one sample, sequenced in a study of graft-versus-host responses after intestinal transplantation. Their cognate antigens are unknown. The table came from immunoSEQ multiplex PCR; TCRdb's copy has only in-frame clones and leaves some out. In the table there are 100,000 to 130,000 clones, roughly 87% of which are singletons. The material was unstimulated CD4+ T cells sorted from spleen or lymph node cells, obtained before transplant. These receptors were collected from a human donor who was the organ donor for an intestinal transplant.

The genes are TRBV7-6 and TRBJ2-1, with 11 bases fitting TRBD1. Germline V CDR1 and CDR2: SGHVS, FNYEAQ. This CDR3 contains 16 residues. V shed 5 bases, J shed 0 bases, and the junction held 3 bases outside the gene matches. The CDR3 loop is CASSIGTGGSYNEQFF. The CDR3 region has the DNA TGTGCCAGCAGCATTGGGACAGGGGGCTCCTACAATGAGCAGTTCTTC.

The chain links TRBV2 to TRBJ1-2; 7 positions match TRBD1. This CDR3 spans 13 amino acids. Per germline, CDR1 SNHLY and CDR2 FYNNEI. With V trimmed by 5 bases and J by 0 bases, 0 bases remained unmatched. This CDR3 is CASSQGANYGYTF. For the CDR3, the DNA is TGTGCCAGCAGTCAGGGGGCTAACTATGGCTACACCTTC. Full variable domain (remainder filled in from reference TRBV2 and TRBJ1-2): EPEVTQTPSHQVTQMGQEVILRCVPISNHLYFYWYRQILGQKVEFLVSFYNNEISEKSEIFDDQFSVERPDGSNFTLKIRSTKLEDSAMYFCASSQGANYGYTFGSGTRLTVV.

This sequence joins TRBV15 and TRBJ1-3, with no clear D. The CDR3 is 12 residues long. CDR1 is LNHNV, CDR2 YYDKDF, per germline (reference sequence). V dropped 0 bases and J dropped 7 bases, with 4 bases sitting between them. This CDR3 is CATSRDSNTIYF. In DNA form, the CDR3 reads TGTGCCACCAGCAGAGATAGCAACACCATATATTTT.

The chain joins TRBV7-9 to TRBJ2-7; D not certain. Germline-derived CDR1 and CDR2 are SEHNR and FQNEAQ (reference sequence). The V end was cut by 3 bases, the J end by 1 base, with 4 bases between. The CDR3 sequence is 12 residues long. The CDR3 spells CASSFKSYEQYF. In DNA form, the CDR3 reads TGTGCCAGCAGCTTCAAGTCCTACGAGCAGTACTTC.

CDR3 protein: CATSRGPRYGYTF. The CDR3 DNA sequence: TGTGCCACCTCGAGGGGTCCCCGTTATGGCTACACCTTC. The chain has TRBV19 and TRBJ1-2; a weak D match, TRBD1 (5 bases). Germline V gene data show CDR1 as LNHDA and CDR2 as SQIVND (reference sequence). This CDR3 region has 13 residues. V lost 10 bases, J lost 5 bases, and 17 bases lay in between.

The V call is TRBV11-2, the J call TRBJ2-1, with 10 bases aligning to TRBD2. Germline CDR1 reads SGHAT; CDR2 reads FQNNGV. This CDR3 comprises 18 residues. Losses at the gene ends were 3 bases for V and 0 bases for J; bases not matched to a gene: 8. Here the CDR3 DNA reads TGTGCCAGCAGCTTCAAACCAAGACTAGCGGGCTCCTACAATGAGCAGTTCTTC. Translation: CASSFKPRLAGSYNEQFF.

The rearrangement uses TRBV7-9 and TRBJ2-5; no clear D. Between the trimmed V and J ends, which lost 1 base and 4 bases, there was a span of 22 bases. The CDR3 length is 18 residues. Germline CDR1 reads SEHNR; CDR2 reads FQNEAQ (reference sequence). The CDR3 region has the DNA TGTGCCAGCAGCTTAGGGCGACGGTCCTCTGAAATCCGAGAGACCCAGTACTTC. Translated: CASSLGRRSSEIRETQYF.

This chain uses TRBV5-1 with TRBJ1-2; 8 positions match TRBD1. Per the germline V gene, CDR1 is SGHRS and CDR2 is YFSETQ. This CDR3 contains 12 residues. The J segment lost 7 bases and the V segment lost 4 bases, leaving 3 bases of the junction unmatched. The CDR3 bases are TGCGCCAGCAGCCTCACAGGGGGTGGCTACACCTTC. Protein: CASSLTGGGYTF.

About this clone itself: An end of the junction differs from the germline gene, which may be a read error. The same CDR3 can be traced to other DNA sequences in this sample. The rearrangement uses TRBV18 and TRBJ2-4, with TRBD1 identical over 9 bases. The CDR3 covers 14 residues. Germline CDR1 and CDR2: KGHSH and LQKENI. The CDR3 here is CASSPPDRGNIQYF. DNA for the CDR3: TGTGCCAGCTCACCGCCCGACAGGGGGAACATCCAGTACTTC.

CDR3 protein: CASSPLLAGALTYEQYF. The CDR3 coding sequence is TGTGCCAGCAGCCCGTTACTAGCGGGGGCCCTAACCTACGAGCAGTACTTC. This chain links TRBV7-2 with TRBJ2-7, with TRBD2 matching over 11 bases. Germline CDR1 and CDR2: SGHTA and FQGNSA. V was clipped by 5 bases and J by 2 bases; unmatched bases: 11. The CDR3 is 17 amino acids.

The chain combines TRBV10-1 with TRBJ1-1; a weak D match, TRBD1 (6 bases). Germline V gene data show CDR1 as WNHNN and CDR2 as SYGVQD (reference sequence). The CDR3 contains 16 residues. The germline V and J ends were trimmed by 4 bases and 0 bases, with 15 bases remaining between them. In nucleotides, the CDR3 is TGCGCCAGCAGTGCGGGCCGGGACACGTTGAACACTGAAGCTTTCTTT. This gives the protein CASSAGRDTLNTEAFF.

This rearrangement joins TRBV30 to TRBJ2-7; D gene unclear. Trimming cost V 1 base and J 0 bases, with 16 bases left between them. The CDR3 totals 16 residues. CDR1 GTSNPN and CDR2 SVGIG come from the germline V gene (reference sequence). The CDR3 region has the DNA TGTGCCTGGAGTGCCTTTAGCCACCCTAGCTCCTACGAGCAGTACTTC. Protein product: CAWSAFSHPSSYEQYF. The variable domain in full, completed from reference TRBV30 and TRBJ2-7, reads SQTIHQWPATLVQPVGSPLSLECTVEGTSNPNLYWYRQAAGRGLQLLFYSVGIGQISSEVPQNLSASRPQDRQFILSSKKLLLSDSGFYLCAWSAFSHPSSYEQYFGPGTRLTVT.

The chain couples TRBV4-1 to TRBJ2-3, with TRBD2 matching over 13 bases. The length of the CDR3 is 17 residues. In germline, CDR1 is MGHRA, CDR2 YSYEKL. Losses at the gene ends were 4 bases for V and 6 bases for J; bases not matched to a gene: 10. The CDR3 loop is CASSPGVTSGGLDTQYF. Here the CDR3 DNA reads TGCGCCAGCAGCCCGGGCGTGACTAGCGGGGGGCTGGATACGCAGTATTTT.

This clone was detected only a few times. The chain couples TRBV5-1 to TRBJ2-7; D call uncertain. Trimming left V 7 bases short and J 1 base short, with 9 bases between. The length of the CDR3 is 12 residues. Germline loops: CDR1 SGHRS, CDR2 YFSETQ. In nucleotides, the CDR3 is TGCGCCAGCGAGGCACTTTCCTACGAGCAGTACTTC. Translation gives CASEALSYEQYF.

The J gene is TRBJ1-1, the V gene TRBV5-6; D is ambiguous. This CDR3 comprises 18 residues. Looked up from germline, CDR1 is SGHDT and CDR2 is YYEEEE. Trimming left V 6 bases short and J 0 bases short, with 24 bases between. CDR3 DNA: TGTGCCAGCACCGAACGGAGGGCCGCCCTACTAATGAACACTGAAGCTTTCTTT. It translates to CASTERRAALLMNTEAFF. The full variable domain, completed using reference TRBV5-6 and TRBJ1-1, is DAGVTQSPTHLIKTRGQQVTLRCSPKSGHDTVSWYQQALGQGPQFIFQYYEEEERQRGNFPDRFSGHQFPNYSSELNVNALLLGDSALYLCASTERRAALLMNTEAFFGQGTRLTVV.

This sequence joins TRBV7-9 and TRBJ2-5, with 8 bases that match TRBD2. Germline trimming cut 0 bases from V and 5 bases from J; bases unmatched to any gene: 5. The germline CDR1 and CDR2 sequences are SEHNR and FQNEAQ (reference sequence). The CDR3 has 15 amino acids. The CDR3 region has the DNA TGTGCCAGCAGCTTAGCGGGTAGCGGGGTCGAGACCCAGTACTTC. Translation: CASSLAGSGVETQYF.

Note on this clone: This specimen includes other DNA sequences encoding the same CDR3. The rearrangement joins TRBV7-9 to TRBJ1-1, with D unresolved. The CDR3 totals 13 residues. Germline V CDR1 and CDR2: SEHNR, FQNEAQ (reference sequence). V lost 4 bases, J lost 2 bases, and 8 bases lay in between. CDR3 protein: CASSSGGNTEAFF. CDR3 nucleotides: TGTGCCAGCAGCTCTGGAGGAAACACTGAAGCTTTCTTT.

The rearrangement joins TRBV9 to TRBJ2-2; D possibly corresponds to TRBD2 (5 bases). The germline CDR1 and CDR2 sequences are SGDLS and YYNGEE. CDR3 length: 13 amino acids. The germline V and J ends were trimmed by 4 bases and 6 bases, with 10 bases remaining between them. CDR3 nucleotide sequence: TGTGCCAGCAGCTTTAGAGGGTCCGGGGAGCTGTTTTTT. It translates to CASSFRGSGELFF.

The chain has TRBV9 and TRBJ1-1, with D uncertain. There are 14 residues in the CDR3. V gave up 4 bases and J gave up 1 base, with 11 bases separating them. Germline V lookup: CDR1 SGDLS, CDR2 YYNGEE. For the CDR3, the DNA is TGTGCCAGCAGCCCGAGGAACAGGAACACTGAAGCTTTCTTT. Translation gives CASSPRNRNTEAFF.

A single count supports this clone. The chain couples TRBV5-6 to TRBJ2-7, with 8 bases aligning to TRBD1. The length of the CDR3 is 15 residues. The trim removed 3 bases at V and 3 bases at J, leaving 8 bases unmatched. Germline CDR1 and CDR2: SGHDT and YYEEEE. The CDR3 reads CASSSTGVPGYEQYF. Written as DNA, the CDR3 is TGTGCCAGCAGCTCGACAGGGGTGCCCGGCTACGAGCAGTACTTC.

V is TRBV14 and J is TRBJ1-6; tentatively, D is TRBD1 (6 bases). Per germline, CDR1 SGHDN and CDR2 FVKESK. V was cut by 1 base and J by 10 bases, with 14 bases left in between. The length of the CDR3 is 15 residues. The CDR3 DNA reads TGTGCCAGCAGCCAAGCGGGGGGCGTAGGGTCACCCCTCCACTTT. Amino acids: CASSQAGGVGSPLHF.

The V call is TRBV5-6, the J call TRBJ1-5; D unclear. The CDR3 totals 12 residues. The germline V gene encodes CDR1 SGHDT and CDR2 YYEEEE. The V end was cut by 3 bases, the J end by 7 bases, with 8 bases between. In nucleotides, the CDR3 is TGTGCCAGCAGCTATACTGACCAGCCCCAGCATTTT. Its translation: CASSYTDQPQHF. Together with reference TRBV5-6 and TRBJ1-5, the CDR3 gives the full variable domain: DAGVTQSPTHLIKTRGQQVTLRCSPKSGHDTVSWYQQALGQGPQFIFQYYEEEERQRGNFPDRFSGHQFPNYSSELNVNALLLGDSALYLCASSYTDQPQHFGDGTRLSIL.

This clone showed up just once. DNA for the CDR3: TGTGCCAGAAGTTTTCCGGGACGGACCTACGAGCAGTACTTC. Its translation is CARSFPGRTYEQYF. The chain links TRBV5-3 to TRBJ2-7; D possibly matches TRBD1 or TRBD2 (5 bases each). TRBV5-3 is treated as an ORF (open reading frame) with a function not yet certain. V was cut by 5 bases and J by 2 bases, with 14 bases left in between. The CDR3 spans 14 residues.

The rearrangement uses TRBV11-3 and TRBJ2-2; D gene ambiguous. The CDR3 runs to 12 residues. Germline values: CDR1 SGHNT, CDR2 YENEEA. The V and J ends lost 7 bases and 8 bases respectively, with 11 bases between them. The CDR3 sequence is CASTLGVGELFF. The CDR3 nucleotides are TGTGCCAGCACCCTAGGAGTTGGGGAGCTGTTTTTT.

A single count supports this clone. The J gene is TRBJ1-4, the V gene TRBV5-1, with D perhaps TRBD1 (6 bases). V lost 3 bases and J 0 bases, leaving 9 bases between the germline ends. CDR1 is SGHRS and CDR2 is YFSETQ in the germline V gene. The CDR3 runs to 15 residues. As DNA, the CDR3 is TGCGCCAGCAGCTGGACAGTTGCAACTAATGAAAAACTGTTTTTT. Amino acids: CASSWTVATNEKLFF.

The gene calls are TRBV12-5 and TRBJ2-5; D call uncertain. The V end lost 3 bases, the J end lost 7 bases, and 6 bases lay between the germline ends. CDR1 is LGHNT, CDR2 FRNRAP, per germline. There are 11 residues in the CDR3. The CDR3 loop reads CASGFRGTQYF. CDR3 in DNA: TGTGCTAGTGGTTTCCGAGGGACCCAGTACTTC.

The J gene is TRBJ1-1, the V gene TRBV7-2, with D possibly being TRBD1 (5 bases). The germline CDR1 and CDR2 sequences are SGHTA and FQGNSA. V was shortened by 6 bases and J by 12 bases, with 17 bases between the two germline ends. The CDR3 consists of 12 residues. CDR3: CASSQYEGTTFF. CDR3 DNA: TGTGCCAGCAGTCAATACGAGGGGACGACTTTCTTT.